This record looks at one TCR beta chain sequence and its context. Patients of the Seattle cohort, enrolled during active infection, were followed longitudinally. This entry is derived from a study of blood T cell repertoires in COVID-19. Measured with immunoSEQ multiplex PCR; TCRdb has only the in-frame clones, and not every one. The repertoire consists of fewer than 250,000 clones, with about 85% occurring once and the leading ten covering roughly a tenth. The sequence was collected from a woman aged 80 or over with COVID-19, enrolled during active disease. Sequencing was done on a sample of peripheral blood.

The CDR3 sequence is CASTERGNGYTF. CDR3 bases: TGTGCCAGCACCGAGCGGGGTAATGGCTACACCTTC. The chain combines TRBV6-5 with TRBJ1-2; the D is unclear. Germline values: CDR1 MNHEY, CDR2 SVGAGI. V was pared by 7 bases and J by 6 bases, with 12 bases between. The CDR3 extends over 12 amino acids.